This TCR beta chain was found in a study of radiotherapy plus CTLA-4 blockade in lung cancer. The data were produced by immunoSEQ multiplex PCR, yet TCRdb's version contains in-frame clones alone and is incomplete. The profile shows tens of thousands of clones, 86% of them singletons. This clone was recorded only once. V was shortened by 3 bases and J by 0 bases, with 6 bases between the two germline ends. The CDR3 spans 14 residues. Germline assignment: CDR1 LNHDA and CDR2 SQIVND (reference sequence). The receptor was isolated from a human donor with non-small cell lung cancer whose response to radiotherapy plus ipilimumab could not be evaluated. This specimen was peripheral blood, taken from a patient treated with radiotherapy plus ipilimumab. This chain uses TRBV19 with TRBJ1-5; D uncertain. CDR3 sequence: CASSMASSNQPQHF. Here the CDR3 DNA reads TGTGCCAGTAGTATGGCTAGTAGCAATCAGCCCCAGCATTTT.